This is a list of T cell receptor beta chains from one sample in a study of blood T cells in healthy people across ages. TCRdb itself ran the 5' RACE reads through MiXCR, one entry per CDR3 protein. In the table there are around 1,900,000 distinct CDR3 sequences, 35% to 50% of which are singletons. The sample taken for sequencing was blood. These receptors came from a human donor in good health. Both conserved end residues are part of each CDR3. The order of the fields is D gene, V gene, clone size, J gene, CDR3 DNA, CDR3 protein. The D gene is left open where the match is weak. Rows give clone size only sometimes, using once, few, many, or a class for an expanded clone.

D: .; V: TRBV5-1; size: few; J: TRBJ2-5; DNA: TGCGCCAGCAGCTTGGACAGAAGAGGGACCCAGTACTTC; CDR3: CASSLDRRGTQYF
D: .; V: TRBV21-1; size: few; J: TRBJ1-2; DNA: TGTGCCAGCAGAATTATCCAGGACAGGTCTAACTATGGCTACACCTTC; CDR3: CASRIIQDRSNYGYTF
D: .; V: TRBV12-3/TRBV12-4; size: .; J: TRBJ1-2; DNA: TGTGCCAGCAGTGAAATGGCAGGGTCTTTTGGCTACACCTTC; CDR3: CASSEMAGSFGYTF
D: TRBD1; V: TRBV12-3/TRBV12-4; size: .; J: TRBJ1-4; DNA: TGTGCCAGCAGCAACGACAGGGACGGAAAACTGTTTTTT; CDR3: CASSNDRDGKLFF
D: TRBD1; V: TRBV20-1; size: .; J: TRBJ1-2; DNA: TGCAGTGCTAGCGAGGGACAGCGCTATGGCTACACCTTC; CDR3: CSASEGQRYGYTF
D: .; V: TRBV6-5; size: .; J: TRBJ1-2; DNA: TGTGCCAGCAGGGCAGGGGTCGCCAACTATGGCTACACCTTC; CDR3: CASRAGVANYGYTF
D: .; V: TRBV6-5; size: .; J: TRBJ1-4; DNA: TGTGCCAGCAGAGCGATTACAGGAGAAACTAATGAAAAACTGTTTTTT; CDR3: CASRAITGETNEKLFF
D: .; V: TRBV10-3; size: .; J: TRBJ1-5; DNA: TGTGCCATCAGTGACCTCGGGGGCAATCAGCCCCAGCATTTT; CDR3: CAISDLGGNQPQHF
D: TRBD1; V: TRBV7-6; size: .; J: TRBJ2-1; DNA: TGTGCCAGCAGCCCCTACTCAGGGGGCTCCTACAATGAGCAGTTCTTC; CDR3: CASSPYSGGSYNEQFF
D: .; V: TRBV20-1; size: few; J: TRBJ2-3; DNA: TGCAGTGCTAGAGATTGGGGGCGACTCACAGATACGCAGTATTTT; CDR3: CSARDWGRLTDTQYF
D: TRBD1; V: TRBV10-3; size: .; J: TRBJ2-5; DNA: TGTGCCATCAACCCAGGGGGAGAGACCCAGTACTTC; CDR3: CAINPGGETQYF
D: .; V: TRBV6-5; size: .; J: TRBJ1-5; DNA: TGTGCCAGCAGTTACGGGGGTCAAACGCGGCCCCAGCATTTT; CDR3: CASSYGGQTRPQHF
D: .; V: TRBV20-1; size: once; J: TRBJ1-5; DNA: TGCAGTGCCCAAGGACTCCCGGGAGGAAATCAGCCCCAGCATTTT; CDR3: CSAQGLPGGNQPQHF
D: .; V: TRBV7-2; size: .; J: TRBJ2-3; DNA: TGTACCAGCAGCTTAATTCCGGGGGTAGATACGCAGTATTTT; CDR3: CTSSLIPGVDTQYF
D: .; V: TRBV11-2; size: once; J: TRBJ2-1; DNA: TGTGCCAGCAGCTTAGGGGCGAGGGGAGTTTACAATGAGCAGTTCTTC; CDR3: CASSLGARGVYNEQFF
D: .; V: TRBV12-3/TRBV12-4; size: .; J: TRBJ1-2; DNA: TGTGCCAGCAGTTTAGGGGCAGGGTTTCTTTTGGGGGGCTACACCTTC; CDR3: CASSLGAGFLLGGYTF
D: TRBD1; V: TRBV7-9; size: .; J: TRBJ2-7; DNA: TGTGCCAGCAGCTCGCCCCCAGGGGGCGAGCAGTACTTC; CDR3: CASSSPPGGEQYF
D: TRBD1; V: TRBV5-6; size: .; J: TRBJ2-7; DNA: TGTGCCGGCAGCCGACAGGGGGCCTCCTACGAGCAGTACTTC; CDR3: CAGSRQGASYEQYF
D: .; V: TRBV10-3; size: once; J: TRBJ1-3; DNA: TGTGCCGTCAGGGAGCCAGGGCCAAACACCATATATTTT; CDR3: CAVREPGPNTIYF
D: TRBD2; V: TRBV29-1; size: many; J: TRBJ2-5; DNA: TGCAGCGTTGTAGGGCGGGGGGGACGAGAGACCCAGTACTTC; CDR3: CSVVGRGGRETQYF
D: TRBD2; V: TRBV4-3; size: few; J: TRBJ2-7; DNA: TGCGCCAGCGCAAGGGGATTGACTAGCGTCTCCTACGAGCAGTACTTC; CDR3: CASARGLTSVSYEQYF
D: .; V: TRBV6-2/TRBV6-3; size: .; J: TRBJ1-6; DNA: TGTGCCAGCAACCCAGGGTATGGCGACTGGGCGCCCCTCCACTTT; CDR3: CASNPGYGDWAPLHF